Presented here are 19 T cell receptor beta chains from one specimen sequenced in a study of cytomegalovirus exposure and HLA in healthy donors. This PCR relied on a set of 60 Vbeta primers and 13 Jbeta primers. Sequenced by immunoSEQ multiplex PCR; TCRdb stores in-frame clones only, minus some. The top ten clones hold less than 2.5% of a sample with 95,000 to 150,000 clones, 76% of them seen once. Input material: PBMCs. Receptors were obtained from a man between 50 and 59 years old in good health and CMV-seronegative.

The chain uses TRBV10-3 and TRBJ1-5, with D uncertain. Trimming took off 2 bases at V and 0 bases at J, with 11 bases between the two ends. This CDR3 contains 16 residues. The germline gives CDR1 ENHRY, CDR2 SYGVKD. In nucleotides, the CDR3 is TGTGCCATCAGTGAGACTCATGGAGGTAGCAATCAGCCCCAGCATTTT. This gives the protein CAISETHGGSNQPQHF.

In its sample, this clone was seen a few times. The chain employs TRBV18 and TRBJ2-5; possibly TRBD1 for D (5 bases). The CDR3 runs to 13 residues. Trimming removed 3 bases at V and 5 bases at J, with 10 bases between. CDR1 and CDR2 from the germline V gene are KGHSH and LQKENI. The CDR3 DNA is TGTGCCAGCTCACCGGGAAGGGGTGAGACCCAGTACTTC. This translates into CASSPGRGETQYF. Full variable domain (outside the CDR3, taken from reference TRBV18 and TRBJ2-5): NAGVMQNPRHLVRRRGQEARLRCSPMKGHSHVYWYRQLPEEGLKFMVYLQKENIIDESGMPKERFSAEFPKEGPSILRIQQVVRGDSAAYFCASSPGRGETQYFGPGTRLLVL.

This clone was counted once. The V gene is TRBV4-3, the J gene TRBJ1-2; TRBD1 might be the D (5 bases). The CDR3 is 15 residues long. The V gene lost 0 bases and the J gene lost 8 bases, with 16 bases spanning the gap. From germline, CDR1 is LGHNA and CDR2 YSLEER. The CDR3 DNA reads as TGCGCCAGCAGCCAAGATGAAGGCAGGGTCGGCGGCTACACCTTC. Its protein product is CASSQDEGRVGGYTF.

J is TRBJ1-5 and V is TRBV7-9; 7 bases map to TRBD1. Germline CDR1 SEHNR, CDR2 FQNEAQ (reference sequence). Trimming took 2 bases from V and 4 from J; bases not matched to a gene: 5. The CDR3 is 15 amino acids. In DNA, the CDR3 is TGTGCCAGCAGCTTAAACGCAGGGGGGAATCAGCCCCAGCATTTT. Translating gives CASSLNAGGNQPQHF.

Notes on this clone: Without the conserved terminal phenylalanine or tryptophan, this CDR3 likely stems from a read error. Because the CDR3's place on the DNA is in doubt, the DNA is left out and the CDR3 is given as listed by TCRdb. The chain joins TRBV6-6 to TRBJ1-1; the DNA was not used to check the table's D call, TRBD1. Germline V gene sequence: CDR1 MNHNY, CDR2 SVGAGI (reference sequence). From its first to its last residue, the CDR3 has 13 amino acids. The CDR3 loop is CASTRTQGGSFEV.

J is TRBJ1-1 and V is TRBV5-6; 7 bases match TRBD1. Germline-derived CDR1 and CDR2 are SGHDT and YYEEEE. Trimming at V came to 1 base and at J to 9 bases, leaving 15 bases not matched to a gene. The CDR3 runs to 16 residues. The CDR3 here is CASSLIRFRQGVKAFF. CDR3 sequence (DNA): TGTGCCAGCAGCTTGATTCGCTTTCGACAGGGAGTGAAAGCTTTCTTT.

This clone was counted a single time. J is TRBJ1-6 and V is TRBV11-2; D ambiguous. The CDR3 is made up of 16 amino acids. Trimming took 5 bases from V and 0 from J, leaving 11 bases between them. Germline V gives CDR1 SGHAT, CDR2 FQNNGV. CDR3 in DNA: TGTGCCAGCAGCGGACTTGTGAGCTCCTATAATTCACCCCTCCACTTT. It encodes CASSGLVSSYNSPLHF.

DNA for the CDR3: TGCGCCAGCAGCCTGTCGACTAGCGGGGTGCGTGAGCAGTTCTTC. Amino acid sequence: CASSLSTSGVREQFF. The chain recombines TRBV4-3 with TRBJ2-1; 11 positions agree with TRBD2. Trimming at V came to 4 bases and at J to 9 bases, leaving 8 bases not matched to a gene. Germline V CDR1 and CDR2: LGHNA, YSLEER. The CDR3 length is 15 residues.

This clone showed up just once. The genes are TRBV11-2 and TRBJ2-3, with TRBD2 matching over 13 bases. Germline CDR1 SGHAT, CDR2 FQNNGV. The CDR3 has 19 residues. V lost 9 bases to trimming and J lost 0 bases; unmatched junction nucleotides: 15. CDR3 sequence (DNA): TGTGCCAGTGCCCGGGGCCGACTAGCGGGGGGCTCTAGCACAGATACGCAGTATTTT. Protein: CASARGRLAGGSSTDTQYF.

This clone occurred a few times. The chain is built from TRBV7-2 and TRBJ1-1; D unresolved. CDR3 length: 16 amino acids. Germline V gene lookup returns CDR1 SGHTA and CDR2 FQGNSA. Deletions cut 2 bases from V and 4 bases from J, with 17 bases between. The CDR3 is CASSLSHQPEFTEAFF. CDR3 DNA sequence: TGTGCCAGCAGCTTAAGCCACCAACCGGAGTTCACTGAAGCTTTCTTT.

V usage is TRBV6-6 and J usage is TRBJ1-5; D remains ambiguous. CDR1 is MNHNY and CDR2 is SVGAGI in the germline V gene (reference sequence). The CDR3 spans 14 residues. V lost 7 bases and J lost 7, with 17 bases in between. The CDR3 spells CASTSSGSGQPQHF. For the CDR3, the DNA is TGTGCCAGCACCTCAAGCGGGTCGGGGCAGCCCCAGCATTTT.

This clone was seen a few times. The rearrangement uses TRBV18 and TRBJ1-1, with D perhaps matching TRBD1 (5 bases). V dropped 0 bases and J dropped 1 base, with 12 bases sitting between them. CDR1 is KGHSH and CDR2 is LQKENI in the germline V gene. There are 16 residues in the CDR3. Here the CDR3 DNA reads TGTGCCAGCTCACCACCGGCGGCAGGACAGAACACTGAAGCTTTCTTT. It yields the protein CASSPPAAGQNTEAFF.

About this clone itself: Germline is not matched at one junction end, which may reflect a read error. The chain has TRBV7-9 and TRBJ1-4; TRBD1 aligns across 9 bases. The germline CDR1 and CDR2 sequences are SEHNR and FQNEAQ (reference sequence). The CDR3 is 15 amino acids. CDR3 region: CSSSGRTGANEKLFF. The CDR3 coding sequence is TGTTCCAGCAGCGGACGGACAGGGGCTAATGAAAAACTGTTTTTT.

The V gene is TRBV4-2, the J gene TRBJ1-2; possible D gene TRBD1, 6 bases. Germline V lookup: CDR1 LGHNA, CDR2 YNFKEQ. Trimming removed 1 base from V and 7 bases from J, with 22 bases in between. The CDR3 runs 17 residues. The CDR3 loop is CASSQALERAGDAGYTF. CDR3 DNA: TGTGCCAGCAGCCAAGCCCTCGAACGCGCAGGGGATGCTGGCTACACCTTC.

V gene TRBV29-1 combines with J gene TRBJ2-1; 15 bases agree with TRBD2. V shed 7 bases and J 0 bases; nucleotides not matched to a gene: 7. The CDR3 has 17 residues. Per germline, CDR1 SQVTM and CDR2 ANQGSEA. This CDR3 is CSARGLAGGSSYNEQFF. CDR3 bases: TGCAGCGCTCGAGGACTAGCGGGGGGGAGCTCCTACAATGAGCAGTTCTTC.

This chain links TRBV6-6 with TRBJ2-2, with 7 positions matching TRBD1. CDR1 is MNHNY and CDR2 is SVGAGI in the germline V gene (reference sequence). V shed 10 bases and J 1 base; nucleotides not matched to a gene: 9. This CDR3 has 15 residues. The CDR3 DNA is TGTGCCACCACACGGGACAGTGAGAACACCGGGGAGCTGTTTTTT. It codes for CATTRDSENTGELFF.

The chain employs TRBV28 and TRBJ1-2; 7 nucleotides agree with TRBD1. Germline-derived CDR1 and CDR2 are MDHEN and SYDVKM. The J segment lost 7 bases and the V segment lost 3 bases, leaving 11 bases of the junction unmatched. The CDR3 spans 15 residues. CDR3 coding DNA: TGTGCCAGCAGTTTTGGAGGGGGCAGGAGGGCTGGCTACACCTTC. Translating gives CASSFGGGRRAGYTF.

The CDR3 DNA reads TGTGCCAGCAGTCCCCCCGACAGCAATGAGCAGTTCTTC. It translates to CASSPPDSNEQFF. This chain joins TRBV2 and TRBJ2-1, with D possibly matching TRBD1 (5 bases). Germline V gene sequence: CDR1 SNHLY, CDR2 FYNNEI. The V end was cut by 5 bases, the J end by 6 bases, with 11 bases between. The CDR3 is made up of 13 amino acids.

The gene calls are TRBV13 and TRBJ2-3; TRBD2 matches at 8 bases. Looked up from germline, CDR1 is PRHDT and CDR2 is FYEKMQ (reference sequence). V trimming: 5 bases; J trimming: 4 bases; junction bases outside the gene matches: 17. The length of the CDR3 is 18 residues. For the CDR3, the DNA is TGTGCCAGCAGCCCCCCGGTTTGGGCGGGGGGCGTAGCAGATACGCAGTATTTT. This codes for CASSPPVWAGGVADTQYF.